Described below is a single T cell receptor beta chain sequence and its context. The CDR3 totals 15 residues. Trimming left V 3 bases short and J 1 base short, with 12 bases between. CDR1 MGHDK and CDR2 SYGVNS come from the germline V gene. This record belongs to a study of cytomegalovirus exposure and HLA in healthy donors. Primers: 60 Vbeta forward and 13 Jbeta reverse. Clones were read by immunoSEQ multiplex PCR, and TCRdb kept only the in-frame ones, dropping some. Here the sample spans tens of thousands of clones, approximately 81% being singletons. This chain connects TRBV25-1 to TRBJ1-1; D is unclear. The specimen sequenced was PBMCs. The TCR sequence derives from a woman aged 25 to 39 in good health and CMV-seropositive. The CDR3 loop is CASSDPATRNTEAFF. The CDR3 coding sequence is TGTGCCAGCAGTGATCCCGCCACAAGGAACACTGAAGCTTTCTTT.